This TCR beta chain is drawn from a study of T cell responses to AZD1222 COVID-19 vaccine. Comments on this clone: Its matching antigen is unknown.

Assay: immunoSEQ multiplex PCR; the TCRdb copy retains only in-frame clones and omits some. The data show 150,000 to 200,000 clones, about 90% seen once. Points from the study as a whole: The repertoires were collected only after the peak T cell response.

This TCR was recovered from an adult who received the AZD1222 COVID-19 vaccine. The starting material was peripheral blood, obtained 28 days after the second AZD1222 dose.

CDR3 amino acids: CAISESRGPSYEQYF. The CDR3 DNA follows: TGTGCCATCAGTGAGTCGAGGGGCCCCTCCTACGAGCAGTACTTC. The gene calls are TRBV10-3 and TRBJ2-7; D is possibly TRBD1 or TRBD2 (5 bases each). The CDR3 spans 15 residues. V dropped 0 bases and J dropped 0 bases, with 9 bases sitting between them. Germline V gene sequence: CDR1 ENHRY, CDR2 SYGVKD.